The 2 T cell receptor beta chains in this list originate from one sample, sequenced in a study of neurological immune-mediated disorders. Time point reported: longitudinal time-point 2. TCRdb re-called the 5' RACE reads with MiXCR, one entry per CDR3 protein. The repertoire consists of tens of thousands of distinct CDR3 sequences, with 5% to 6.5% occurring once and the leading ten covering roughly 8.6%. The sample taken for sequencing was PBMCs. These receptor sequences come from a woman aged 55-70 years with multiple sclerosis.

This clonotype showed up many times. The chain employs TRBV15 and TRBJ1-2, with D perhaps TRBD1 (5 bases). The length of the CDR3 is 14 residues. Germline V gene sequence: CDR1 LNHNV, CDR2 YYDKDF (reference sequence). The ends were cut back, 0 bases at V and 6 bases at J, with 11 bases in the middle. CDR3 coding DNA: TGTGCCACCAGCAGAGATAAAGGGGTGGATGGCTACACCTTC. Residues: CATSRDKGVDGYTF.

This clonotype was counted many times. The CDR3 region has the DNA TGCAGTGCTAGCGGACAAGGAGGGCTTGGAGAGACCCAGTACTTC. This encodes CSASGQGGLGETQYF. The gene calls are TRBV20-1 and TRBJ2-5; TRBD2 is a possible D gene (6 bases). Germline V CDR1 and CDR2: DFQATT, SNEGSKA (reference sequence). This CDR3 is built from 15 residues. Trimming stripped 3 bases from V and 4 bases from J, with 18 bases between.